Described below is a single T cell receptor (beta chain) sequence and its context. Its antigen remains unknown. Measured with immunoSEQ multiplex PCR; TCRdb has only the in-frame clones, and not every one. Among about 10,000 clones, around four fifths were seen once, and the ten largest hold roughly 0.4%. Time point noted: 2015-2016 season, 7 days after influenza vaccination. Donors with HIV/AIDS, active malignancy, immunomodulators or active illness were excluded. This sample is part of a study of follicular helper T cells after annual influenza vaccination. Study-wide background: Sampling occurred days 0, 7 and 28 after each influenza vaccination. Overall study results and limits: Each annual vaccination recalled recurring oligoclonal ICOS+CD38+ cTfh clonotypes. Day 7 ICOS+CD38+ clones were most often found later in ICOS-CD38- cTfh cells.

Trimming took off 5 bases at V and 3 bases at J, with 13 bases between the two ends. The CDR3 covers 15 residues. Per the germline V gene, CDR1 is SGHVS and CDR2 is FNYEAQ. V and J are TRBV7-6 and TRBJ1-4; D remains unclear. The source of this sequence is an adult who received the influenza vaccine. The sample consisted of CXCR5- memory CD4+ T cells sorted from blood, taken 7 days after influenza vaccination. CDR3 amino acids: CASSHIQGSNEKLFF. The CDR3, as DNA: TGTGCCAGCAGCCATATCCAAGGGTCTAATGAAAAACTGTTTTTT.